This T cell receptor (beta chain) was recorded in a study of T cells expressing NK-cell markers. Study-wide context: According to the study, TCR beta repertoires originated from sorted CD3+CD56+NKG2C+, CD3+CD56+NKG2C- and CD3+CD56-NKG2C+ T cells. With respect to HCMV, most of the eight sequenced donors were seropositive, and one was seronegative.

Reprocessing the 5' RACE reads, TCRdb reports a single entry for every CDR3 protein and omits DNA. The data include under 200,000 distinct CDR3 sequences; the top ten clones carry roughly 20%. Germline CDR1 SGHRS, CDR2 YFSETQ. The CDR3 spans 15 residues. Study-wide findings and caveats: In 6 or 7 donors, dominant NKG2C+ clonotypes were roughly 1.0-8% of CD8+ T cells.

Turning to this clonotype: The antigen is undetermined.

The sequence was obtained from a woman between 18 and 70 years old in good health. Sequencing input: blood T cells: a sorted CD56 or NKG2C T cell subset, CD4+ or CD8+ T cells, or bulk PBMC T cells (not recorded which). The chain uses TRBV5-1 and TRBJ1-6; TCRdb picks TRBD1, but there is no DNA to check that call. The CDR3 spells CASSWTGQGPSPLHF.